Listed below are T cell receptor beta chains from one sample, sequenced in a study of cytomegalovirus exposure and HLA in healthy donors. Generated by immunoSEQ multiplex PCR, the TCRdb table keeps only in-frame clones and is missing some. The sample has 150,000 to 180,000 clones; over 70% are singletons. The sample consisted of PBMCs. The receptors originated from a man in his thirties or forties in good health and CMV-seropositive. Both conserved end residues are part of each CDR3. A D gene is named only where the DNA matches it firmly. Clone sizes are given selectively: once, few, many, or a class where the clone is expanded.

v_gene: TRBV10-1
j_gene: TRBJ2-3
abundance: NA
d_gene: TRBD2
CDR3nt: TGCGCCAGCAGTGAGTCAGTGGCTAGCGGAGATACGCAGTATTTT
CDR3aa: CASSESVASGDTQYF

v_gene: TRBV2
j_gene: TRBJ2-1
abundance: NA
d_gene: NA
CDR3nt: TGTGCCAGCAGTGAAGCGACCGGGGGAAATGAGCAGTTCTTC
CDR3aa: CASSEATGGNEQFF

v_gene: TRBV27
j_gene: TRBJ1-5
abundance: NA
d_gene: TRBD1
CDR3nt: TGTGCCAGCAGCGAACCAAGACAGGGGAGAAGGCAGCCCCAGCATTTT
CDR3aa: CASSEPRQGRRQPQHF

v_gene: TRBV5-8
j_gene: TRBJ1-1
abundance: NA
d_gene: NA
CDR3nt: TGTGCCAGCGGCCCACAGGGGAACACTGAAGCTTTCTTT
CDR3aa: CASGPQGNTEAFF

v_gene: TRBV19
j_gene: TRBJ2-1
abundance: NA
d_gene: NA
CDR3nt: TGTGCCAGTAGTATCTCCCCCTCTAGCGTCGGGGAGCAGTTCTTC
CDR3aa: CASSISPSSVGEQFF

v_gene: TRBV5-1
j_gene: TRBJ2-7
abundance: NA
d_gene: TRBD1
CDR3nt: TGCGCCAGCAAAAAAGGCCTGGGGACAGGGGGCATTACGTACGAGCAGTACTTC
CDR3aa: CASKKGLGTGGITYEQYF

v_gene: TRBV27
j_gene: TRBJ2-7
abundance: NA
d_gene: NA
CDR3nt: TGTGCCAGCAGTTTATCGAATAGCTACGAGCAGTACTTC
CDR3aa: CASSLSNSYEQYF

v_gene: TRBV28
j_gene: TRBJ2-5
abundance: NA
d_gene: NA
CDR3nt: TGTGCCAGCAGCCCAGACAGGGAGGAGATACAAGAGACCCAGTACTTC
CDR3aa: CASSPDREEIQETQYF

v_gene: TRBV12-1
j_gene: TRBJ2-1
abundance: NA
d_gene: NA
CDR3nt: TGTGCCAGCAGCTTTGCCCTGGGACAGGAGGTGTACAATGAGCAGTTCTTC
CDR3aa: CASSFALGQEVYNEQFF

v_gene: TRBV7-2
j_gene: TRBJ2-3
abundance: NA
d_gene: TRBD2
CDR3nt: TGTGCCAGCACCATCACTAGCGGGAGGGACTCAGATACGCAGTATTTT
CDR3aa: CASTITSGRDSDTQYF

v_gene: TRBV6-1
j_gene: TRBJ1-2
abundance: NA
d_gene: NA
CDR3nt: TGTGCCAGCAGTAGGACAGATGAGGACTATGGCTACACCTTC
CDR3aa: CASSRTDEDYGYTF

v_gene: TRBV15
j_gene: TRBJ2-3
abundance: once
d_gene: NA
CDR3nt: TGTGCCACCAGCAGAGGGGTTAGGAGAGATACGCAGTATTTT
CDR3aa: CATSRGVRRDTQYF

v_gene: TRBV18
j_gene: TRBJ2-2
abundance: NA
d_gene: NA
CDR3nt: TGTGCCAGCTCACCACTATCACCGGCCGGGGAGCTGTTTTTT
CDR3aa: CASSPLSPAGELFF

v_gene: TRBV6-1
j_gene: TRBJ1-2
abundance: NA
d_gene: NA
CDR3nt: TGTGCCAGCAGTGAAGGGCTTGGGGGGACTTCTAACTATGGCTACACCTTC
CDR3aa: CASSEGLGGTSNYGYTF

v_gene: TRBV6-6
j_gene: TRBJ2-7
abundance: NA
d_gene: TRBD2
CDR3nt: TGTGCCAGCAGTGGGACTAGCGGGAGTAGCTACGAGCAGTACTTC
CDR3aa: CASSGTSGSSYEQYF